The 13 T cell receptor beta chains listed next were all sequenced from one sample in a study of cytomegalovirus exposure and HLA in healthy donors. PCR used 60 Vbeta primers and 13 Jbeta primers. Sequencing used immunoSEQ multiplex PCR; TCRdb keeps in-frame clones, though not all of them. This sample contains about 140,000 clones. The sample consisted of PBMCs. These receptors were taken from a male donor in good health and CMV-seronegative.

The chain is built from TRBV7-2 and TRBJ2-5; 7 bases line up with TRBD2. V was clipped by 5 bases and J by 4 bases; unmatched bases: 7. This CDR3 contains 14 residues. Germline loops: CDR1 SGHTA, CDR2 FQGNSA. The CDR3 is CASSLKRGGETQYF. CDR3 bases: TGTGCCAGCAGCCTCAAGCGGGGAGGAGAGACCCAGTACTTC.

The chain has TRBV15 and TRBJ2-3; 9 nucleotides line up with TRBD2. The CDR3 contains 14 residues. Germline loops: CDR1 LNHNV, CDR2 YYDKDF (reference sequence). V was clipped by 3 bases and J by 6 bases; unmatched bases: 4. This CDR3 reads CATSSSGRRDTQYF. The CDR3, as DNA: TGTGCCACCAGCAGTAGCGGGAGACGGGATACGCAGTATTTT.

The CDR3 is CASSRTGASYEQYF. The DNA of the CDR3 is TGTGCCAGCAGCCGGACAGGGGCCTCCTACGAGCAGTACTTC. This sequence joins TRBV7-2 and TRBJ2-7; TRBD1 matches 9 bases. CDR3 size: 14 residues. Germline CDR1 is SGHTA and CDR2 is FQGNSA. After removal of 5 bases from V and 0 bases from J, the junction contained 2 bases not matched to a gene.

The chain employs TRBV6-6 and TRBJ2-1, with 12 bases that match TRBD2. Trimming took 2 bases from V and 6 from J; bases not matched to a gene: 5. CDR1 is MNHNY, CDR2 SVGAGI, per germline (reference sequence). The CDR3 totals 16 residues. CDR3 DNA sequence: TGTGCCAGCAGTTACCCGACTAGCGGGAGTATCAATGAGCAGTTCTTC. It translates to CASSYPTSGSINEQFF.

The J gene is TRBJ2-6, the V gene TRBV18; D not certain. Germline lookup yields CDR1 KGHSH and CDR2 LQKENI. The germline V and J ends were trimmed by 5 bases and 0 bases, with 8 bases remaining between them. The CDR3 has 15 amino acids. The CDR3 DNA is TGTGCCAGCTCAAGTGAGAGCTCTGGGGCCAACGTCCTGACTTTC. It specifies CASSSESSGANVLTF.

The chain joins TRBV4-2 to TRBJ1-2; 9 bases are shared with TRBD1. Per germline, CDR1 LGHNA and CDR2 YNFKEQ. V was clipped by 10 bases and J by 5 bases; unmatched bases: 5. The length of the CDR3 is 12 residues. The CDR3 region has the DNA TGTGCCACCTACGGGACAGGGTATGGCTACACCTTC. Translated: CATYGTGYGYTF.

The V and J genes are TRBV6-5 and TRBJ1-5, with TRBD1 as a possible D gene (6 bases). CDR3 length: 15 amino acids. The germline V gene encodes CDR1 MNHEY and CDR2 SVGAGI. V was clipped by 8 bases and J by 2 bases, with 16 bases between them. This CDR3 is CASGTTGVGNQPQHF. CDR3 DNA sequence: TGTGCCAGCGGGACGACAGGAGTCGGCAATCAGCCCCAGCATTTT.

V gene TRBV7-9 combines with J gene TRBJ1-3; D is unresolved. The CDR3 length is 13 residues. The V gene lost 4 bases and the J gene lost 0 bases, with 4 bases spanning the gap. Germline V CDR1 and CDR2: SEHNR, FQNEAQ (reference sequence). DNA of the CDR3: TGTGCCAGCAGCTCAGACTCTGGAAACACCATATATTTT. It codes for CASSSDSGNTIYF. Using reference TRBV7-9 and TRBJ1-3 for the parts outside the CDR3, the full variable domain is DTGVSQNPRHKITKRGQNVTFRCDPISEHNRLYWYRQTLGQGPEFLTYFQNEAQLEKSRLLSDRFSAERPKGSFSTLEIQRTEQGDSAMYLCASSSDSGNTIYFGEGSWLTVV.

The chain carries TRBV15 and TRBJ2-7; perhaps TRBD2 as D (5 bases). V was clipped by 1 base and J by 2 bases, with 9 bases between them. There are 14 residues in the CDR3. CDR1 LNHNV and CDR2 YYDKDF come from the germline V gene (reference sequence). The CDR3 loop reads CATSRGRDTYEQYF. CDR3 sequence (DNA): TGTGCCACCAGCAGAGGACGGGATACCTACGAGCAGTACTTC. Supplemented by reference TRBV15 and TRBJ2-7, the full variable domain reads DAMVIQNPRYQVTQFGKPVTLSCSQTLNHNVMYWYQQKSSQAPKLLFHYYDKDFNNEADTPDNFQSRRPNTSFCFLDIRSPGLGDTAMYLCATSRGRDTYEQYFGPGTRLTVT.

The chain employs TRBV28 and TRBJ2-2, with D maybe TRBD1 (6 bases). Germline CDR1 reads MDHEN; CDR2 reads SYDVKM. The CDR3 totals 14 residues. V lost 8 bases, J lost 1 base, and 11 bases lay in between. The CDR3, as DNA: TGTGCCAGCTTGAAGGGGGTGAACACCGGGGAGCTGTTTTTT. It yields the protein CASLKGVNTGELFF.

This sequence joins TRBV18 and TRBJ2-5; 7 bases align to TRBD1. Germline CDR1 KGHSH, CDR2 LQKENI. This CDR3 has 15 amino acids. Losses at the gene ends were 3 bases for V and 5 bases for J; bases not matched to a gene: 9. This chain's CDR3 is CASSPVQGLGETQYF. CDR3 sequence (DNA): TGTGCCAGCTCACCCGTACAGGGGCTTGGGGAGACCCAGTACTTC.

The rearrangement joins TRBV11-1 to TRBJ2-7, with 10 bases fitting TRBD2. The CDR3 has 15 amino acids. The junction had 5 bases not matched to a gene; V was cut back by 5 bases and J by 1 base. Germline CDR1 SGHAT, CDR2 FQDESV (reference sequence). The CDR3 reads CASSPEAGGSYEQYF. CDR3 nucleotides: TGTGCCAGCAGCCCCGAAGCGGGAGGGTCCTACGAGCAGTACTTC. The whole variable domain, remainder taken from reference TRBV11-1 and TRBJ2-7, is EAEVAQSPRYKITEKSQAVAFWCDPISGHATLYWYRQILGQGPELLVQFQDESVVDDSQLPKDRFSAERLKGVDSTLKIQPAELGDSAMYLCASSPEAGGSYEQYFGPGTRLTVT.

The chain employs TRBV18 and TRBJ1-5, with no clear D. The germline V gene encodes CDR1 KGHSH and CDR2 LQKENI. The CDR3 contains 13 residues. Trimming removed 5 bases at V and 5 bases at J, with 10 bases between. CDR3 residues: CASSGSVDQPQHF. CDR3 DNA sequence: TGTGCCAGCTCAGGGAGTGTAGATCAGCCCCAGCATTTT.